A single sample is the source of the 21 T cell receptor beta chains below, sequenced in a study of shared clonotypes between healthy human individuals (dated by TCRdb to 2018 to 2020). Libraries were made using the immunoSEQ multiplex PCR assay. Drawn from immuneACCESS, this table holds only the in-frame rearrangements with V and J called that TCRdb kept. Clones are partly lost; checked studies trace under half to an unresolved V gene and leave the rest unexplained. The table for this sample lists about a million clones; approximately 80% of them were counted only once. Jointly, the top ten make up 0.7% to 0.95% of the sample. The sequenced material came from memory CD4+ T cells from PBMCs. Read against the paper, the sample's cell subset or site label means: CD45RA-negative fraction. All receptors come from a man younger than 35 in good health. Some clones in this sample may be carry-over from other donors' samples.

The chain employs TRBV5-1 and TRBJ2-1; 7 bases fit TRBD2. In germline, CDR1 is SGHRS, CDR2 YFSETQ. The CDR3 contains 17 residues. The V segment lost 0 bases and the J segment 3 bases; nucleotides outside the gene matches: 9. Here the CDR3 DNA reads TGCGCCAGCAGCTTGGCCCTACGGCGGGAGCACTACAATGAGCAGTTCTTC. This encodes CASSLALRREHYNEQFF.

CDR3: CASSLDSTAEQYF. The CDR3, as DNA: TGTGCCAGCAGCCTCGACTCTACTGCCGAGCAGTACTTC. The rearrangement joins TRBV5-4 to TRBJ2-7; no definite D call. Trimming left V 4 bases short and J 6 bases short, with 14 bases between. The CDR3 has 13 residues. CDR1 is SGHNT and CDR2 is YYREEE in the germline V gene (reference sequence).

This clone appeared a few times. The CDR3 DNA reads as TGTGCCAGCAGTAAAACGTGGGGGGGAATCACTAACTATGGCTACACCTTC. It translates to CASSKTWGGITNYGYTF. The chain employs TRBV2 and TRBJ1-2; weak D call: TRBD1 (5 bases). V was shortened by 5 bases and J by 0 bases, with 19 bases between the two germline ends. The CDR3 loop spans 17 amino acids. Germline V gene sequence: CDR1 SNHLY, CDR2 FYNNEI.

CDR3 loop: CASSLWQGTGNEQYF. As DNA, the CDR3 is TGTGCCAGCAGCTTGTGGCAGGGAACAGGTAACGAGCAGTACTTC. The chain couples TRBV5-4 to TRBJ2-7, with D maybe TRBD1 (5 bases). The V gene lost 1 base and the J gene lost 5 bases, with 16 bases spanning the gap. CDR3 length equals 15 residues. The germline V gene has CDR1 SGHNT and CDR2 YYREEE (reference sequence).

The chain recombines TRBV5-4 with TRBJ2-3, with a weak D call TRBD2 (6 bases). The V gene's germline CDR1 is SGHNT and CDR2 YYREEE (reference sequence). The V end lost 1 base, the J end lost 2 bases, and 11 bases lay between the germline ends. The CDR3 has 15 residues. CDR3 amino acids: CASSLRRENTDTQYF. CDR3 nucleotides: TGTGCCAGCAGCTTGAGGAGGGAGAACACAGATACGCAGTATTTT.

Comments on this clone: The identical CDR3 is also encoded by other nucleotide sequences in the sample. This rearrangement joins TRBV18 to TRBJ2-7, with 10 bases aligning to TRBD1. This CDR3 contains 13 residues. CDR1 KGHSH and CDR2 LQKENI come from the germline V gene. Germline trimming cut 6 bases from V and 6 bases from J; bases unmatched to any gene: 5. This CDR3 is CASSPGTGAEQYF. The CDR3 nucleotides are TGTGCCAGCTCCCCCGGGACAGGGGCCGAGCAGTACTTC.

The sample holds many counts of this clone. Other DNA sequences within the sample encode an identical CDR3. The rearrangement joins TRBV27 to TRBJ2-3, with D uncertain. The CDR3 is made up of 16 amino acids. Trimming cost V 6 bases and J 0 bases, with 16 bases left between them. Germline V gene data show CDR1 as MNHEY and CDR2 as SMNVEV (reference sequence). CDR3 protein: CASSSPSSPSTDTQYF. Here the CDR3 DNA reads TGTGCCAGCAGCTCCCCATCCAGCCCTAGCACAGATACGCAGTATTTT.

In nucleotides, the CDR3 is TGCGCCATTCACCCAGACAGGGTCGATCAGCCCCAGCATTTT. It encodes CAIHPDRVDQPQHF. The chain is built from TRBV23-1 and TRBJ1-5; 7 nucleotides align to TRBD1. TRBV23-1 is identified as an open reading frame with a role that is uncertain. Trimming at V came to 10 bases and at J to 5 bases, leaving 11 bases not matched to a gene. The CDR3 is 14 amino acids.

This clone was counted a few times. The V call is TRBV15, the J call TRBJ1-2; no clear D gene. This CDR3 has 12 residues. V shed 1 base and J shed 5 bases, with 5 bases lying between them. CDR1 and CDR2 from the germline V gene are LNHNV and YYDKDF (reference sequence). CDR3 DNA sequence: TGTGCCACCAGCAGAGGGGAATATGGCTACACCTTC. The encoded protein is CATSRGEYGYTF.

V gene TRBV2 combines with J gene TRBJ1-2, with 9 bases identical to TRBD1. The CDR3 sequence is 15 residues long. From germline, CDR1 is SNHLY and CDR2 FYNNEI. Trimming cost V 3 bases and J 5 bases; bases outside gene matches: 7. As DNA, the CDR3 is TGTGCCAGCAGTGATGTGGACAGGGGCGGGTATGGCTACACCTTC. Amino acids: CASSDVDRGGYGYTF.

Concerning this clone itself: This same CDR3 is encoded by further DNA sequences in the sample. J is TRBJ2-7 and V is TRBV5-1, with D uncertain. Trimming removed 0 bases at V and 4 bases at J, with 11 bases between. This CDR3 region has 14 residues. Germline V gene lookup returns CDR1 SGHRS and CDR2 YFSETQ. The CDR3, as DNA: TGCGCCAGCAGCTTGGCCGGTCCTCCTTACGAGCAGTACTTC. Amino acids: CASSLAGPPYEQYF.

On this clone itself: This sample also contains other DNA sequences that code for the same CDR3. The chain combines TRBV5-4 with TRBJ2-7; 12 bases line up with TRBD2. V trimming: 4 bases; J trimming: 4 bases; junction bases outside the gene matches: 3. This CDR3 contains 14 residues. CDR1 and CDR2 (germline): SGHNT, YYREEE (reference sequence). Here the CDR3 DNA reads TGTGCCAGCAGCCCGGGACTAGCGGGTTACGAGCAGTACTTC. Protein sequence: CASSPGLAGYEQYF.

V is TRBV6-1 and J is TRBJ2-2, with 7 bases fitting TRBD1. The length of the CDR3 is 14 residues. The V gene's germline CDR1 is MNHNS and CDR2 SASEGT. Trimming at V came to 8 bases and at J to 1 base, leaving 4 bases not matched to a gene. CDR3 sequence (DNA): TGTGCCAGCGGTGGGACAGTGAACACCGGGGAGCTGTTTTTT. Protein: CASGGTVNTGELFF.

This chain joins TRBV18 and TRBJ2-7; D tentatively reads TRBD1 or TRBD2 (5 bases each). V was trimmed by 5 bases and J by 2 bases, leaving 16 bases between them. The CDR3 has 15 amino acids. CDR1 and CDR2 (germline): KGHSH, LQKENI. In nucleotides, the CDR3 is TGTGCCAGCTCAGAAGGGACGAGAAGAACCTACGAGCAGTACTTC. Translated, it gives CASSEGTRRTYEQYF.

This clone was counted at least ten times. The chain links TRBV2 to TRBJ2-7, with TRBD1 as a possible D gene (6 bases). V shed 4 bases and J shed 3 bases, with 13 bases lying between them. The CDR3 totals 14 residues. Germline loops: CDR1 SNHLY, CDR2 FYNNEI. The CDR3 coding sequence is TGTGCCAGCAGTGGCAGACCGGACAGCTACGAGCAGTACTTC. It yields the protein CASSGRPDSYEQYF.

This chain joins TRBV7-7 and TRBJ2-2, with D maybe TRBD1 (6 bases). V was cut by 1 base and J by 3 bases, with 6 bases left in between. From germline, CDR1 is SSHAT and CDR2 FNYEAQ (reference sequence). This CDR3 spans 14 amino acids. Here the CDR3 DNA reads TGTGCCAGCAGCTTAGGGGGGCACACCGGGGAGCTGTTTTTT. Protein sequence: CASSLGGHTGELFF.

The J gene is TRBJ1-5, the V gene TRBV4-1; 9 bases map to TRBD1. Trimming took 3 bases from V and 4 from J; bases not matched to a gene: 7. CDR3 length equals 16 residues. Per germline, CDR1 MGHRA and CDR2 YSYEKL. Here the CDR3 reads CASSHDPGQGNQPQHF. In DNA form, the CDR3 reads TGCGCCAGCAGCCATGATCCGGGACAGGGTAATCAGCCCCAGCATTTT.

V usage is TRBV18 and J usage is TRBJ2-1; 8 bases line up with TRBD1. The germline V gene has CDR1 KGHSH and CDR2 LQKENI. V shed 3 bases and J 9 bases; nucleotides not matched to a gene: 7. CDR3 length: 14 amino acids. CDR3 coding DNA: TGTGCCAGCTCACCTAACGTACAGGGGGGTGAGCAGTTCTTC. Protein product: CASSPNVQGGEQFF.

The chain links TRBV7-3 to TRBJ1-1, with 8 nucleotides matching TRBD1. Looked up from germline, CDR1 is SGHTA and CDR2 is FQGTGA. V lost 4 bases, J lost 1 base, and 2 bases stayed unmatched. The CDR3 spans 14 residues. CDR3 amino acids: CASSYTGGNTEAFF. The DNA of the CDR3 is TGTGCCAGCAGCTATACAGGGGGGAACACTGAAGCTTTCTTT.

This clone was counted a single time. The chain recombines TRBV28 with TRBJ1-5; 11 bases fit TRBD1. Germline V gives CDR1 MDHEN, CDR2 SYDVKM. V shed 2 bases, J shed 6 bases, and the junction held 3 bases outside the gene matches. The length of the CDR3 is 15 residues. CDR3 sequence: CASSLMDRGPQPQHF. In DNA form, the CDR3 reads TGTGCCAGCAGTTTAATGGACAGGGGGCCTCAGCCCCAGCATTTT.

The chain links TRBV15 to TRBJ2-1; D possibly corresponds to TRBD2 (5 bases). Trimming stripped 3 bases from V and 5 bases from J, with 14 bases between. Germline V gene sequence: CDR1 LNHNV, CDR2 YYDKDF (reference sequence). CDR3 size: 15 residues. DNA for the CDR3: TGTGCCACCAGCAGCCCGGGGAGCCGCGACAATGAGCAGTTCTTC. Protein sequence: CATSSPGSRDNEQFF.